This TCR beta chain comes out of a study of cytomegalovirus exposure and HLA in healthy donors. Study results and limitations: According to a later analysis, donors in an Asian-associated ancestry cluster reportedly had fewer N-insertions than the roughly 660-donor mean.

Primers for the PCR totalled 60 Vbeta and 13 Jbeta. Profiled with immunoSEQ multiplex PCR; TCRdb holds only in-frame clones, not every one. Here the sample spans over 150,000 clones, roughly 85% being singletons. In germline, CDR1 is SGHNT, CDR2 YYREEE (reference sequence). CDR3 size: 13 residues. Comment on this clone: No antigen is known for it. The junction departs from the called germline gene at one end, perhaps through a read error.

This chain uses TRBV5-4 with TRBJ2-1; TRBD1 is a possible D gene (6 bases). This TCR derives from a man in his forties or fifties in good health and CMV-seronegative. The sample consisted of PBMCs. CDR3 sequence (DNA): TGTGCCAGCACCTTGGGGGCCGCAGGTGGGCAGTTCTTC. Translating it yields CASTLGAAGGQFF.